These 5 T cell receptor beta chains were sequenced from one sample in a study of CD8+CD57+ T cells in acquired aplastic anemia. Individuals selected for sequencing had exhibited CD8+CD57+ cell expansion on flow cytometry. Genomic DNA served as template for TCR beta VDJ and CDR3 profiling. A single record per CDR3 protein comes from TCRdb applying MiXCR to the reads. The profile shows around 180,000 distinct CDR3 sequences, about 50% of them singletons. What was sequenced was sorted CD4+, CD8+, or CD8+CD57+ T cells (not recorded which) from PBMCs. The receptors originated from a human donor with aplastic anemia.

This clonotype was counted between two and nine times. The chain uses TRBV2 and TRBJ2-5; D perhaps matches TRBD1 (5 bases). V lost 4 bases and J lost 4, with 16 bases in between. Germline V lookup: CDR1 SNHLY, CDR2 FYNNEI. The CDR3 length is 15 residues. CDR3 loop: CASSATVRVGETQYF. The CDR3 coding sequence is TGTGCCAGCAGTGCGACGGTCAGGGTCGGAGAGACCCAGTACTTC.

The chain employs TRBV7-9 and TRBJ2-7; unclear D gene. The CDR3 is made up of 13 amino acids. V lost 1 base, J lost 5 bases, and 9 bases lay in between. The V gene's germline CDR1 is SEHNR and CDR2 FQNEAQ (reference sequence). The CDR3 DNA reads TGTGCCAGCAGCTTAGTCGGTCACAACGAGCAGTACTTC. Its protein is CASSLVGHNEQYF.

Remarks on this clonotype: Since a much larger clone is just one base distant, this may be a read error. The gene calls are TRBV6-2 or TRBV6-3 and TRBJ2-3, with a weak D call TRBD1 (5 bases). The CDR3 is 12 amino acids. The germline V gene has CDR1 MNHEY and CDR2 SVGEGT. The CDR3 sequence: CASTPGTGTQYF. The CDR3 nucleotides are TGTGCCAGCACCCCGGGCACAGGTACGCAGTATTTT.

This clonotype was seen repeatedly, ten times or more. The chain couples TRBV25-1 to TRBJ2-5, with D tentatively TRBD2 (5 bases). Trimming stripped 4 bases from V and 3 bases from J, with 6 bases between. This CDR3 is built from 12 residues. Germline-derived CDR1 and CDR2 are MGHDK and SYGVNS. DNA of the CDR3: TGTGCCAGCAGTGTCGGGGAAGAGACCCAGTACTTC. It codes for CASSVGEETQYF.

As for this clonotype: A much larger clonotype is one base distant, so this may be a read error. The chain carries TRBV6-5 and TRBJ1-1; TRBD1 aligns across 7 bases. V dropped 4 bases and J dropped 11; count of bases not matched to a gene: 4. Per germline, CDR1 MNHEY and CDR2 SVGAGI. The CDR3 contains 11 residues. CDR3 bases: TGTGCCAGCAGTTTCGACAGGGATGCTTTCTTT. Protein product: CASSFDRDAFF.